This TCR beta chain was obtained from a study of cytomegalovirus exposure and HLA in healthy donors. Generated by immunoSEQ multiplex PCR, the TCRdb table keeps only in-frame clones and is missing some. The sample comprises 150,000 to 180,000 clones, less than 90% of which are singletons, and under 25% rests with the top ten. Germline CDR1 reads MGHRA; CDR2 reads YSYEKL. The CDR3 has 14 amino acids. Trimming left V 4 bases short and J 2 bases short, with 10 bases between. The rearrangement joins TRBV4-1 to TRBJ2-3; D remains ambiguous. The TCR originated in a young man in good health and CMV-seropositive. The sequenced sample was PBMCs. CDR3 coding DNA: TGCGCCAGCAGCCGCCCGGAGACCACAGATACGCAGTATTTT. It translates to CASSRPETTDTQYF.